This T cell receptor beta chain was recovered during a study of blood T cell repertoires in COVID-19. At the level of the study: COVID-19 samples, acute and convalescent, were from the United States, Italy and Spain.

In the authors' methods: Amplifying reference gene primers gave estimates of nucleated cell counts. Generated by immunoSEQ multiplex PCR, the TCRdb table keeps only in-frame clones and is missing some. That table gives V, J and clone size, and the DNA gave D and trimming. This table has about 100,000 clones, approximately 92% appearing once. V dropped 4 bases and J dropped 8 bases, with 10 bases sitting between them. This CDR3 has 12 amino acids. In germline, CDR1 is SGHRS, CDR2 YFSETQ. The TCR was taken from a man between 45 and 60 years old with active COVID-19. J is TRBJ2-1 and V is TRBV5-1; D call uncertain. The sequenced material came from peripheral blood. This CDR3 reads CASSPPTDEQFF. CDR3 sequence (DNA): TGCGCCAGCAGCCCCCCTACGGATGAGCAGTTCTTC.